This T cell receptor beta chain appears in the sequencing data of a study of shared clonotypes between healthy human individuals. Combining CD45RO+ cells with CCR7-negative CD45RA+ TemRA cells gave CD8 memory. A note on this clone: Its specificity is not known.

Broader study findings: Blood was the sole source, and tissue repertoires probably differ.

The V end lost 3 bases, the J end lost 9 bases, and 6 bases lay between the germline ends. The CDR3 consists of 11 residues. Germline V gene data show CDR1 as SEHNR and CDR2 as FQNEAQ (reference sequence). Sequencing used immunoSEQ multiplex PCR; TCRdb keeps in-frame clones, though not all of them. This sample has tens of thousands of clones, with 60% to 80% found just once. The V gene is TRBV7-9, the J gene TRBJ2-1; D unresolved. The specimen was memory CD8+ T cells sorted from blood. The subset: CD45RO+ cells pooled with CCR7-negative TemRA cells. The sequence was obtained from a man between 25 and 39 years old in good health. The CDR3 reads CASSFGGEQFF. Here the CDR3 DNA reads TGTGCCAGCAGCTTTGGCGGTGAGCAGTTCTTC.